The entry below describes one T cell receptor beta chain. This specimen comes from a study of CD8+CD57+ T cells in acquired aplastic anemia. Looking at the study overall: Sorted CD4+ and CD8+ cells gave an average of 3.2 ug of DNA.

Genomic DNA provided the template from which TCR beta VDJ and CDR3 profiles were obtained. TCRdb itself ran the reads through MiXCR, one entry per CDR3 protein. The table records 40,000 to 50,000 distinct CDR3 sequences, around two thirds of them present only once. The CDR3 sequence is 13 residues long. The germline gives CDR1 SNHLY, CDR2 FYNNEI. V lost 6 bases and J 6 bases, leaving 9 bases between the germline ends. The clonotype was recovered from a human donor in good health, serving as a control. The chain links TRBV2 to TRBJ1-6; TRBD1 might be the D (6 bases). Source material: sorted CD4+, CD8+, or CD8+CD57+ T cells (not recorded which) from PBMCs. CDR3 protein: CASSGQLNSPLHF. CDR3 nucleotide sequence: TGTGCCAGCAGCGGACAGCTTAATTCACCCCTCCACTTT. The complete variable domain, with remaining parts taken from reference TRBV2 and TRBJ1-6, reads EPEVTQTPSHQVTQMGQEVILRCVPISNHLYFYWYRQILGQKVEFLVSFYNNEISEKSEIFDDQFSVERPDGSNFTLKIRSTKLEDSAMYFCASSGQLNSPLHFGNGTRLTVT.